Listed below are T cell receptor beta chains from one sample, sequenced in a study of cytomegalovirus exposure and HLA in healthy donors. The protocol was immunoSEQ multiplex PCR, while the TCRdb copy is restricted to in-frame clones and leaves out a portion. The repertoire holds roughly 90,000 clones, with 85% as singletons. The sequencing sample was made of PBMCs. The receptors here all came from a young man in good health and CMV-seropositive. CDR3s include the opening cysteine and the closing phenylalanine or tryptophan. The order of the fields is CDR3 length, J gene, clone size, D gene, V gene, CDR3 protein, CDR3 DNA. A D gene is named only where the DNA matches it firmly. Some rows mark clone size as missing; the rest say once, few, many or name a class of expanded clone.

length: 17; J: TRBJ1-1; size: once; D: .; V: TRBV12-5; CDR3: CASGLGLWGGSNTEAFF; DNA: TGTGCTAGTGGTTTGGGTCTGTGGGGGGGGTCCAACACTGAAGCTTTCTTT
length: 15; J: TRBJ2-1; size: .; D: TRBD2; V: TRBV5-5; CDR3: CASSPGLFSYNEQFF; DNA: TGTGCCAGCAGCCCGGGACTATTCTCCTACAATGAGCAGTTCTTC
length: 17; J: TRBJ2-1; size: few; D: TRBD1; V: TRBV2; CDR3: CASSLRQGATSYNEQFF; DNA: TGTGCCAGCAGTTTGCGACAGGGGGCTACCTCCTACAATGAGCAGTTCTTC
length: 16; J: TRBJ1-5; size: .; D: TRBD1; V: TRBV5-5; CDR3: CASSLETGVPNQPQHF; DNA: TGTGCCAGCAGCTTGGAAACAGGGGTACCCAATCAGCCCCAGCATTTT
length: 13; J: TRBJ1-1; size: .; D: .; V: TRBV6-5; CDR3: CASSSGVYTEAFF; DNA: TGTGCCAGCAGTTCCGGGGTTTACACTGAAGCTTTCTTT
length: 14; J: TRBJ1-4; size: .; D: .; V: TRBV28; CDR3: CASRVDRNNEKLFF; DNA: TGTGCCAGCAGAGTCGACAGAAATAATGAAAAACTGTTTTTT
length: 14; J: TRBJ1-1; size: .; D: .; V: TRBV19; CDR3: CASTKDGAGAEAFF; DNA: TGTGCCAGTACTAAGGACGGCGCGGGGGCTGAAGCTTTCTTT
length: 14; J: TRBJ2-1; size: .; D: TRBD1; V: TRBV29-1; CDR3: CSVDTRQGYNEQFF; DNA: TGCAGCGTTGATACACGACAGGGGTACAATGAGCAGTTCTTC
length: 17; J: TRBJ1-4; size: .; D: TRBD1; V: TRBV9; CDR3: CASSLGQGINTNEKLFF; DNA: TGTGCCAGCAGCTTAGGACAGGGAATAAACACTAATGAAAAACTGTTTTTT
length: 11; J: TRBJ1-1; size: .; D: .; V: TRBV30; CDR3: CAWSRDTEAFF; DNA: TGTGCCTGGAGTCGGGACACTGAAGCTTTCTTT
length: 16; J: TRBJ2-1; size: .; D: .; V: TRBV12-2; CDR3: CASRLIPGQGSNEQFF; DNA: TGTGCAAGTCGCTTAATACCGGGACAGGGCAGCAATGAGCAGTTCTTC
length: 13; J: TRBJ1-2; size: .; D: .; V: TRBV19; CDR3: CASSREYPKGYTF; DNA: TGTGCCAGTAGCCGGGAGTACCCGAAGGGCTACACCTTC
length: 13; J: TRBJ2-2; size: .; D: TRBD1; V: TRBV6-6; CDR3: CASSRQGGGELFF; DNA: TGTGCCAGCAGTCGACAGGGCGGCGGGGAGCTGTTTTTT
length: 16; J: TRBJ1-5; size: .; D: .; V: TRBV6-1; CDR3: CASSGIRGTRNQPQHF; DNA: TGTGCCAGCAGTGGCATCAGGGGAACCCGCAATCAGCCCCAGCATTTT
length: 15; J: TRBJ2-2; size: .; D: .; V: TRBV7-6; CDR3: CASSPQTGITGELFF; DNA: TGTGCCAGCAGCCCCCAGACAGGCATTACCGGGGAGCTGTTTTTT
length: 15; J: TRBJ1-2; size: .; D: TRBD1; V: TRBV4-1; CDR3: CASSQGPGTGGGYTF; DNA: TGCGCCAGCAGCCAAGGCCCCGGGACAGGGGGTGGCTACACCTTC
length: 14; J: TRBJ1-3; size: .; D: .; V: TRBV27; CDR3: CASRAVGSGNTIYF; DNA: TGTGCCAGCCGTGCGGTGGGCTCTGGAAACACCATATATTTT
length: 14; J: TRBJ2-3; size: .; D: TRBD1; V: TRBV12-5; CDR3: CASGADRTTDTQYF; DNA: TGTGCTAGTGGTGCGGACAGGACCACAGATACGCAGTATTTT
length: 16; J: TRBJ2-7; size: .; D: TRBD2; V: TRBV2; CDR3: CASRPPGLALSYEQYF; DNA: TGTGCCAGCAGGCCACCGGGACTAGCGCTCTCCTACGAGCAGTACTTC
length: 15; J: TRBJ1-1; size: few; D: TRBD1; V: TRBV2; CDR3: CASRDRGFMNTEAFF; DNA: TGTGCCAGCCGGGACAGGGGCTTCATGAACACTGAAGCTTTCTTT
length: 15; J: TRBJ2-1; size: .; D: .; V: TRBV7-3; CDR3: CASSLGTNSYNEQFF; DNA: TGTGCCAGCAGCTTGGGGACAAACTCCTACAATGAGCAGTTCTTC
length: 16; J: TRBJ2-7; size: .; D: .; V: TRBV11-2; CDR3: CASSPIDRRSSYEQYF; DNA: TGTGCCAGCAGCCCGATCGACAGGCGAAGCTCCTACGAGCAGTACTTC
length: 18; J: TRBJ1-1; size: once; D: .; V: TRBV7-9; CDR3: CASSLSSMWEDSNTEAFF; DNA: TGTGCCAGCAGCTTATCGTCCATGTGGGAGGATTCGAACACTGAAGCTTTCTTT
length: 13; J: TRBJ1-2; size: .; D: TRBD1; V: TRBV5-1; CDR3: CASSVGQGSGYTF; DNA: TGCGCCAGCAGCGTCGGACAGGGTAGTGGCTACACCTTC
length: 15; J: TRBJ2-1; size: once; D: TRBD2; V: TRBV5-1; CDR3: CASSNQREGYNEQFF; DNA: TGCGCCAGCAGCAACCAGCGGGAGGGCTACAATGAGCAGTTCTTC
length: 13; J: TRBJ1-5; size: .; D: TRBD1; V: TRBV29-1; CDR3: CSARTGSGQPQHF; DNA: TGCAGCGCCCGGACAGGGTCGGGACAGCCCCAGCATTTT
length: 13; J: TRBJ2-1; size: .; D: TRBD1; V: TRBV9; CDR3: CASGDNRGNEQFF; DNA: TGTGCCAGCGGGGACAACAGGGGCAATGAGCAGTTCTTC
length: 15; J: TRBJ2-5; size: .; D: TRBD2; V: TRBV28; CDR3: CASTTAGEGEETQYF; DNA: TGTGCCAGCACAACAGCGGGAGAGGGGGAAGAGACCCAGTACTTC
length: 13; J: TRBJ2-1; size: .; D: TRBD1; V: TRBV19; CDR3: CASMWTGGDEQFF; DNA: TGTGCCAGTATGTGGACAGGGGGCGATGAGCAGTTCTTC
length: 16; J: TRBJ1-5; size: .; D: .; V: TRBV27; CDR3: CASSLSQGSGNQPQHF; DNA: TGTGCCAGCAGTTTATCGCAGGGCTCGGGCAATCAGCCCCAGCATTTT
length: 16; J: TRBJ2-1; size: .; D: TRBD1; V: TRBV28; CDR3: CASSPVRPGGPDEQFF; DNA: TGTGCCAGCAGTCCTGTTCGGCCAGGGGGCCCGGATGAGCAGTTCTTC
length: 17; J: TRBJ2-7; size: .; D: .; V: TRBV7-8; CDR3: CASSLPTFGGSQYEQYF; DNA: TGTGCCAGCAGCTTACCTACCTTTGGAGGGTCCCAATACGAGCAGTACTTC
length: 16; J: TRBJ2-2; size: once; D: TRBD2; V: TRBV5-1; CDR3: CASSDRLAENTGELFF; DNA: TGCGCCAGCAGTGACCGACTAGCGGAGAACACCGGGGAGCTGTTTTTT
length: 19; J: TRBJ2-2; size: once; D: TRBD1; V: TRBV27; CDR3: CASGPGTGVNLGFAGELFF; DNA: TGTGCCAGCGGACCGGGGACAGGGGTTAATTTAGGTTTTGCCGGGGAGCTGTTTTTT
length: 15; J: TRBJ1-4; size: .; D: TRBD1; V: TRBV6-5; CDR3: CASSSSTGANEKLFF; DNA: TGTGCCAGCAGTTCCTCGACAGGGGCAAATGAAAAACTGTTTTTT
length: 16; J: TRBJ2-2; size: .; D: TRBD1; V: TRBV16; CDR3: CASSRLTGDNTGELFF; DNA: TGTGCCAGCAGCCGCTTAACAGGGGACAACACCGGGGAGCTGTTTTTT
length: 18; J: TRBJ1-3; size: .; D: .; V: TRBV10-3; CDR3: CAISEYSGRTTSGNTIYF; DNA: TGTGCCATCAGTGAATATTCGGGGAGGACCACCTCTGGAAACACCATATATTTT
length: 15; J: TRBJ2-1; size: .; D: .; V: TRBV9; CDR3: CASSVEAQPGVEQFF; DNA: TGTGCCAGCAGCGTGGAGGCGCAACCAGGCGTTGAGCAGTTCTTC
length: 14; J: TRBJ2-7; size: .; D: TRBD1; V: TRBV18; CDR3: CASSLRDRTYEQYF; DNA: TGTGCCAGCTCACTCCGGGACAGAACCTACGAGCAGTACTTC
length: 13; J: TRBJ1-2; size: .; D: .; V: TRBV28; CDR3: CASKMWQNYGYTF; DNA: TGTGCCAGCAAGATGTGGCAGAACTATGGCTACACCTTC
length: 15; J: TRBJ2-2; size: .; D: TRBD1; V: TRBV7-2; CDR3: CASSRTGLNTGELFF; DNA: TGTGCCAGCAGCCGGACAGGGCTGAACACCGGGGAGCTGTTTTTT
length: 15; J: TRBJ1-5; size: .; D: .; V: TRBV2; CDR3: CASSEAPAGIQPQHF; DNA: TGTGCCAGCAGTGAAGCGCCGGCAGGGATTCAGCCCCAGCATTTT
length: 15; J: TRBJ2-2; size: .; D: .; V: TRBV6-1; CDR3: CASSPGDRWTGELFF; DNA: TGTGCCAGCAGCCCGGGGGACAGATGGACCGGGGAGCTGTTTTTT
length: 13; J: TRBJ1-5; size: few; D: .; V: TRBV19; CDR3: CASTPTGNQPQHF; DNA: TGTGCCAGTACCCCAACGGGGAATCAGCCCCAGCATTTT
length: 16; J: TRBJ2-7; size: few; D: .; V: TRBV2; CDR3: CASRELDGGPSYEQYF; DNA: TGTGCCAGCAGGGAATTAGACGGGGGTCCCTCCTACGAGCAGTACTTC
length: 11; J: TRBJ2-2; size: few; D: .; V: TRBV7-6; CDR3: CASSLTGELFF; DNA: TGTGCCAGCAGCCTGACCGGGGAGCTGTTTTTT
length: 12; J: TRBJ1-5; size: .; D: .; V: TRBV19; CDR3: CASSNVAQPQHF; DNA: TGTGCCAGTAGTAATGTAGCTCAGCCCCAGCATTTT
length: 14; J: TRBJ1-5; size: .; D: TRBD1; V: TRBV4-1; CDR3: CASSPGQFNQPQHF; DNA: TGCGCCAGCAGCCCGGGACAGTTTAATCAGCCCCAGCATTTT
length: 14; J: TRBJ2-5; size: .; D: .; V: TRBV19; CDR3: CASSSRGFQETQYF; DNA: TGTGCCAGTAGTAGCAGGGGCTTCCAAGAGACCCAGTACTTC
length: 14; J: TRBJ2-5; size: .; D: .; V: TRBV28; CDR3: CASSSLPGLQTQYF; DNA: TGTGCCAGCAGTTCGCTCCCGGGACTGCAGACCCAGTACTTC
length: 17; J: TRBJ2-6; size: .; D: TRBD1; V: TRBV19; CDR3: CASSRGQGSSGANVLTF; DNA: TGTGCCAGTAGTAGGGGACAGGGATCCTCTGGGGCCAACGTCCTGACTTTC
length: 14; J: TRBJ1-1; size: .; D: .; V: TRBV9; CDR3: CASSVGGLGTEAFF; DNA: TGTGCCAGCAGCGTCGGCGGGCTGGGAACTGAAGCTTTCTTT
length: 16; J: TRBJ2-3; size: once; D: TRBD1; V: TRBV5-1; CDR3: CASSLAGQGPTDTQYF; DNA: TGCGCCAGCAGCTTGGCGGGACAGGGTCCCACAGATACGCAGTATTTT
length: 18; J: TRBJ2-2; size: .; D: .; V: TRBV5-4; CDR3: CASSFHYGAGVRTGELFF; DNA: TGTGCCAGCAGCTTTCATTATGGTGCAGGGGTACGCACCGGGGAGCTGTTTTTT